These 29 T cell receptor beta chains share one sample of origin, sequenced in a study of Graves' ophthalmopathy and Graves' hyperthyroidism. The authors amplified TCR beta CDR3 regions from RNA transcripts. After a first-round RT-PCR with HTBI primers, a second-round multiplex PCR was run. TCRdb reprocessed the multiplex PCR reads with MiXCR, giving one entry per CDR3 protein. The top ten hold roughly 4.7% of the sample, which has tens of thousands of distinct CDR3 sequences, more than 40% seen once. Sequencing was performed on peripheral blood. All receptors come from an adult woman with Graves' ophthalmopathy.

The chain has TRBV20-1 and TRBJ2-7; D possibly corresponds to TRBD1 (6 bases). The V gene lost 6 bases and the J gene lost 3 bases, with 15 bases spanning the gap. Per germline, CDR1 DFQATT and CDR2 SNEGSKA (reference sequence). The CDR3 has 13 residues. The CDR3 DNA reads as TGCAGTGCAAACCGGGACAACTTCTACGAGCAGTACTTC. Translation gives CSANRDNFYEQYF.

The rearrangement uses TRBV19 and TRBJ2-2; D gene uncertain. Germline V gene data show CDR1 as LNHDA and CDR2 as SQIVND (reference sequence). V was cut by 4 bases and J by 3 bases, with 3 bases left in between. The CDR3 sequence is 12 residues long. The CDR3 DNA is TGTGCCAGTAGTAAGGACACCGGGGAGCTGTTTTTT. Translated, it gives CASSKDTGELFF.

The genes are TRBV20-1 and TRBJ1-4, with 7 bases that match TRBD1. The J segment lost 3 bases and the V segment lost 3 bases, leaving 7 bases of the junction unmatched. The CDR3 totals 15 residues. Germline V gene lookup returns CDR1 DFQATT and CDR2 SNEGSKA (reference sequence). In DNA form, the CDR3 reads TGCAGTGCTAGGACGATCAGGGGGGCTAATGAAAAACTGTTTTTT. Encoded protein: CSARTIRGANEKLFF.

The chain is built from TRBV2 and TRBJ2-3; 14 bases agree with TRBD2. The J segment lost 6 bases and the V segment lost 5 bases, leaving 7 bases of the junction unmatched. The CDR3 consists of 16 residues. Germline CDR1 SNHLY, CDR2 FYNNEI. CDR3 protein: CASSRGLAGAGDTQYF. Here the CDR3 DNA reads TGTGCCAGCAGTCGGGGACTAGCGGGAGCGGGGGATACGCAGTATTTT.

This clonotype was observed at least ten times. The chain combines TRBV9 with TRBJ1-1; no reliable D call. From germline, CDR1 is SGDLS and CDR2 YYNGEE. V was cut by 1 base and J by 8 bases, with 9 bases left in between. This CDR3 comprises 12 residues. The CDR3 spells CASSVSVGEAFF. CDR3 bases: TGTGCCAGCAGCGTATCGGTGGGGGAAGCTTTCTTT.

This CDR3 reads CSARGNQETQYF. CDR3 nucleotide sequence: TGCAGTGCTAGAGGGAACCAAGAGACCCAGTACTTC. The chain carries TRBV20-1 and TRBJ2-5; no reliable D call. Between the trimmed V and J ends, which lost 1 base and 0 bases, there was a span of 3 bases. The CDR3 extends over 12 amino acids. Germline lookup yields CDR1 DFQATT and CDR2 SNEGSKA (reference sequence).

Many counts were recorded for this clonotype. V is TRBV14 and J is TRBJ1-3, with 7 bases aligning to TRBD1. Germline CDR1 and CDR2: SGHDN and FVKESK. This CDR3 spans 18 amino acids. The trim removed 3 bases at V and 0 bases at J, leaving 11 bases unmatched. CDR3 amino acids: CASSHNNRDSRSGNTIYF. The CDR3, as DNA: TGTGCCAGCAGCCATAACAACCGGGACAGCCGCTCTGGAAACACCATATATTTT.

This clonotype was recorded many times. The chain uses TRBV12-3 or TRBV12-4 and TRBJ2-3, with 7 bases lining up with TRBD2. Losses at the gene ends were 4 bases for V and 3 bases for J; bases not matched to a gene: 7. CDR3 length equals 15 residues. Written as DNA, the CDR3 is TGTGCCAGCAGTTACCGGAGCGGGACGACAGATACGCAGTATTTT. Protein: CASSYRSGTTDTQYF.

The chain uses TRBV7-6 and TRBJ2-5; maybe TRBD1 (5 bases). The CDR3 has 15 amino acids. Germline CDR1 and CDR2: SGHVS and FNYEAQ. With 3 bases removed from V and 9 bases from J, the gap between germline ends came to 20 bases. CDR3 sequence (DNA): TGTGCCAGCAGCTTGATTTCAGGGCTCAATCAGCCCCAGTACTTC. Its protein product is CASSLISGLNQPQYF.

This clonotype was observed at least ten times. Relative to the germline gene, one junction end is altered; a read error may explain this. The genes are TRBV5-6 and TRBJ2-5, with D perhaps matching TRBD1 (6 bases). The CDR3 has 15 amino acids. Per the germline V gene, CDR1 is SGHDT and CDR2 is YYEEEE. This CDR3 is CASSAYDRYQETQYF. The CDR3 nucleotides are TGTGCCAGCAGCGCATACGACAGGTACCAAGAGACCCAGTACTTT.

This clonotype was seen ten or more times. This rearrangement joins TRBV6-5 to TRBJ2-7; no definite D call. The germline V and J ends were trimmed by 0 bases and 0 bases, with 6 bases remaining between them. CDR3 size: 14 residues. CDR1 and CDR2 (germline): MNHEY, SVGAGI. CDR3 in amino acids: CASSYSWDSYEQYF. In DNA, the CDR3 is TGTGCCAGCAGTTACTCCTGGGACTCCTACGAGCAGTACTTC.

The rearrangement joins TRBV6-5 to TRBJ2-7; maybe TRBD2 (5 bases). The CDR3 has 12 residues. Trimming left V 2 bases short and J 6 bases short, with 8 bases between. CDR1 is MNHEY, CDR2 SVGAGI, per germline. CDR3 loop: CASSYRGGEQYF. CDR3 in DNA: TGTGCCAGCAGTTACCGTGGAGGCGAGCAGTACTTC.

This clonotype has at least ten counts. The chain is built from TRBV19 and TRBJ2-2, with TRBD1 identical over 8 bases. The V gene end was trimmed by 4 bases and the J gene end by 6 bases; junction bases not matched to a gene: 4. CDR1 is LNHDA, CDR2 SQIVND, per germline (reference sequence). The CDR3 has 14 residues. In nucleotides, the CDR3 is TGTGCCAGTAGTACCCAACAGGGGGCCGGGGAGCTGTTTTTT. Its protein is CASSTQQGAGELFF.

This clonotype was detected many times. This chain joins TRBV4-1 and TRBJ2-7; tentatively, D is TRBD1 (5 bases). Trimming removed 1 base at V and 4 bases at J, with 11 bases between. CDR1 is MGHRA and CDR2 is YSYEKL in the germline V gene. CDR3 length: 14 amino acids. Here the CDR3 DNA reads TGCGCCAGCAGCCAAGGATTACAGGTGTACGAGCAGTACTTC. Its translation is CASSQGLQVYEQYF.

This clonotype has a count of ten or more. The chain joins TRBV5-1 to TRBJ2-3; unclear D gene. CDR3 size: 14 residues. Deletions cut 2 bases from V and 2 bases from J, with 9 bases between. CDR1 SGHRS and CDR2 YFSETQ come from the germline V gene. The CDR3 loop reads CASSFGGSTDTQYF. In nucleotides, the CDR3 is TGCGCCAGCAGCTTCGGCGGATCCACAGATACGCAGTATTTT. Using reference TRBV5-1 and TRBJ2-3 for the parts outside the CDR3, the full variable domain is KAGVTQTPRYLIKTRGQQVTLSCSPISGHRSVSWYQQTPGQGLQFLFEYFSETQRNKGNFPGRFSGRQFSNSRSEMNVSTLELGDSALYLCASSFGGSTDTQYFGPGTRLTVL.

This clonotype was observed a handful of times. The V gene is TRBV18, the J gene TRBJ1-3; possible D gene TRBD1, 6 bases. Germline V gives CDR1 KGHSH, CDR2 LQKENI. The V gene lost 2 bases and the J gene lost 0 bases, with 11 bases spanning the gap. The CDR3 runs to 16 residues. The CDR3 nucleotides are TGTGCCAGCTCACCAGGGGGACACCTCTCTGGAAACACCATATATTTT. This gives the protein CASSPGGHLSGNTIYF.

This clonotype was observed many times. The chain is built from TRBV20-1 and TRBJ1-4, with unresolved D. Trimming removed 2 bases from V and 7 bases from J, with 11 bases in between. The germline V gene has CDR1 DFQATT and CDR2 SNEGSKA (reference sequence). This CDR3 is 13 amino acids long. The CDR3 nucleotides read TGCAGTGCTAGATTTTTACAGACTGAAAAACTGTTTTTT. Translation: CSARFLQTEKLFF.

Details on this clonotype: Germline is not matched at one junction end, which may reflect a read error. The chain couples TRBV27 to TRBJ2-2, with D perhaps matching TRBD1 or TRBD2 (5 bases each). This CDR3 has 17 residues. In germline, CDR1 is MNHEY, CDR2 SMNVEV (reference sequence). This chain's CDR3 is CASSLARGQSCTGELFF. CDR3 nucleotide sequence: TGTGCCAGCAGTTTGGCCCGAGGACAATCCTGCACCGGGGAGCTGTTCTTT.

This clonotype has a single count. The chain carries TRBV5-5 and TRBJ1-2, with 10 bases lining up with TRBD1. After removal of 4 bases from V and 8 bases from J, the junction contained 5 bases not matched to a gene. CDR3 size: 13 residues. Germline V lookup: CDR1 SGHKS, CDR2 YYEKEE (reference sequence). CDR3 coding DNA: TGTGCCAGCAGCACGGGACAGGGGTCGGGCTACACCTTC. As protein: CASSTGQGSGYTF. Drawing the rest from reference TRBV5-5 and TRBJ1-2, the complete variable domain is DAGVTQSPTHLIKTRGQQVTLRCSPISGHKSVSWYQQVLGQGPQFIFQYYEKEERGRGNFPDRFSARQFPNYSSELNVNALLLGDSALYLCASSTGQGSGYTFGSGTRLTVV.

The CDR3 bases are TGTGCCAGCCTCGATGGGACAGCCCGGGACTTCATCTACGAGCAGTACTTC. It encodes CASLDGTARDFIYEQYF. This sequence joins TRBV2 and TRBJ2-7; possible D gene TRBD1, 7 bases. V lost 8 bases, J lost 3 bases, and 26 bases lay in between. The germline V gene has CDR1 SNHLY and CDR2 FYNNEI. CDR3 length: 17 amino acids.

This clonotype was counted between two and nine times. The chain links TRBV3-1 to TRBJ1-5; D ambiguous. V was clipped by 1 base and J by 0 bases, with 7 bases between them. The germline gives CDR1 LGHDT, CDR2 YNNKEL (reference sequence). The CDR3 runs to 15 residues. The CDR3 sequence: CASSQAVDSNQPQHF. CDR3 DNA: TGTGCCAGCAGCCAAGCAGTAGATAGCAATCAGCCCCAGCATTTT.

This clonotype is medium-sized (0.01 to 0.1%) within its sample. The chain couples TRBV25-1 to TRBJ2-7, with D perhaps TRBD1 or TRBD2 (7 bases each). Trimming took off 1 base at V and 2 bases at J, with 18 bases between the two ends. Looked up from germline, CDR1 is MGHDK and CDR2 is SYGVNS. CDR3 length equals 17 residues. The CDR3 DNA reads as TGTGCCAGCAGTGAATTTGAAGGGGGGGACAGCCCCTACGAGCAGTACTTC. This codes for CASSEFEGGDSPYEQYF.

The chain combines TRBV19 with TRBJ2-3; 9 bases are shared with TRBD1. Germline loops: CDR1 LNHDA, CDR2 SQIVND (reference sequence). CDR3 length equals 16 residues. V lost 4 bases to trimming and J lost 0 bases; unmatched junction nucleotides: 5. CDR3 bases: TGTGCCAGTAGTACAGGGACAGGGTCAAGCACAGATACGCAGTATTTT. Residues: CASSTGTGSSTDTQYF. Full variable domain (missing parts from reference TRBV19 and TRBJ2-3): DGGITQSPKYLFRKEGQNVTLSCEQNLNHDAMYWYRQDPGQGLRLIYYSQIVNDFQKGDIAEGYSVSREKKESFPLTVTSAQKNPTAFYLCASSTGTGSSTDTQYFGPGTRLTVL.

The rearrangement links TRBV7-9 to TRBJ2-5; TRBD2 matches 7 bases. The germline CDR1 and CDR2 sequences are SEHNR and FQNEAQ (reference sequence). This CDR3 is 15 amino acids long. J was trimmed by 2 bases and V by 2 bases; bases with no gene match: 5. The DNA for the CDR3 is TGTGCCAGCAGCTTAAAGATGGGGGGGCAAGAGACCCAGTACTTC. Encoded protein: CASSLKMGGQETQYF.

The chain has TRBV12-3 or TRBV12-4 and TRBJ2-7, with D perhaps matching TRBD1 or TRBD2 (5 bases each). V lost 6 bases to trimming and J lost 5 bases, with 20 bases between them. CDR3 length: 15 residues. The DNA of the CDR3 is TGTGCCAGCAGAACCGTGGGGGTTACCGGGGACGAGCAGTACTTC. It translates to CASRTVGVTGDEQYF.

This clonotype showed up many times. The rearrangement joins TRBV20-1 to TRBJ2-2; 7 positions agree with TRBD1. The CDR3 is made up of 19 amino acids. CDR1 DFQATT and CDR2 SNEGSKA come from the germline V gene (reference sequence). V gave up 0 bases and J gave up 0 bases; unmatched junction bases: 13. CDR3 bases: TGCAGTGCTAGAGATAGAAGGGGGCTTGACTTCGCGAACACCGGGGAGCTGTTTTTT. This sequence encodes CSARDRRGLDFANTGELFF.

For this clonotype: A much bigger clone sits one base away, suggesting this may be a read error. The CDR3 end shows no conserved phenylalanine or tryptophan, and so a read error is likely. The rearrangement links TRBV25-1 to TRBJ2-1; TRBD1 agrees at 7 bases. Germline trimming cut 5 bases from V and 4 bases from J; bases unmatched to any gene: 8. CDR3 size: 15 residues. CDR1 and CDR2 (germline): MGHDK, SYGVNS. CDR3 residues: CASSLEGAQYNEQFS. CDR3 nucleotides: TGTGCCAGCAGTTTAGAGGGGGCGCAGTACAATGAGCAGTTCTCC.

This clonotype was recorded many times. The V and J genes are TRBV18 and TRBJ2-7; 8 bases map to TRBD2. Germline values: CDR1 KGHSH, CDR2 LQKENI. This CDR3 has 14 amino acids. V lost 4 bases, J lost 0 bases, and 2 bases stayed unmatched. CDR3 bases: TGTGCCAGCTCACTGACTAGCGTCTCCTACGAGCAGTACTTC. Translating it yields CASSLTSVSYEQYF.

This clonotype is medium-sized in the sample. This rearrangement joins TRBV29-1 to TRBJ1-2, with D perhaps TRBD1 (5 bases). Germline V gives CDR1 SQVTM, CDR2 ANQGSEA. This CDR3 has 12 amino acids. V was cut by 5 bases and J by 6 bases, with 13 bases left in between. CDR3 sequence reads: CSVRRGENGYTF. DNA of the CDR3: TGCAGCGTTCGTAGGGGAGAGAATGGCTACACCTTC.